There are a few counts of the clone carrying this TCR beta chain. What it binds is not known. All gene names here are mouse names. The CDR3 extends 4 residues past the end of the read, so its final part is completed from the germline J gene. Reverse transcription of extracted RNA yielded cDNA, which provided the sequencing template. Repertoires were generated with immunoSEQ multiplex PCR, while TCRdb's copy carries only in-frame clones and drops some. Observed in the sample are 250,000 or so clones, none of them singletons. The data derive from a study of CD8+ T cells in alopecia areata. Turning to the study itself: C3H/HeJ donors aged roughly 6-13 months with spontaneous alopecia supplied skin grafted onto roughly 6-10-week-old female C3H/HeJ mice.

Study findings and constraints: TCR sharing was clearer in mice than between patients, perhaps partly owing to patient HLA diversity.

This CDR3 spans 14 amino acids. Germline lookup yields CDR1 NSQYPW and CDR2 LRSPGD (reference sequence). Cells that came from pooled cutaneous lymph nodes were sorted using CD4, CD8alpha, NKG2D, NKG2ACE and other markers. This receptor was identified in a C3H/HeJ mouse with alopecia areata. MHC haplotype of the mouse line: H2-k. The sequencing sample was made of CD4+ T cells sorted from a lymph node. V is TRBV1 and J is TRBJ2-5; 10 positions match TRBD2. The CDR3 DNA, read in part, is TGCACCTGCAGTGCCTGGGGGGGCCGGGAC. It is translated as CTCSAWGGRD. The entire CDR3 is CTCSAWGGRDTQYF.